This TCR beta chain appears in the sequencing data of a study of regulatory T cells in long-lasting Graves disease. Study overall: Persistence in Graves' disease denoted antithyroid drug use beyond 5 years alongside positive TSH receptor antibodies. Study-wide findings and caveats: The researchers studied only peripheral blood, not thyroid tissue. Persistent Graves' disease cases displayed lower TCR diversity than newly diagnosed ones.

Time point noted: persistent/refractory GD, antithyroid drugs over 5 years with positive TRAb. Preparation of the TCR library used RNA extracted from PBMCs. Researchers made TCR beta libraries by using iRepertoire HTBI primers and running Arm-PCR on CDR3 regions. Via MiXCR, TCRdb re-called the multiplex PCR reads, giving one row per CDR3 protein. In the table there are hundreds of thousands of distinct CDR3 sequences, under 25% of which are singletons. This clonotype came up many times. Its target is not known. CDR1 and CDR2 from the germline V gene are MDHEN and SYDVKM. This CDR3 is built from 14 residues. Trimming shortened V by 4 bases and J by 5 bases, and 14 bases separated the two germline ends.

This chain joins TRBV28 and TRBJ1-2; D remains unclear. This specimen was peripheral blood mononuclear cells (PBMCs), taken when the disease was refractory, from a patient treated with antithyroid drugs. This sequence originates from a female donor with Graves disease. The CDR3: CASSSSPSGYGYTF. The DNA of the CDR3 is TGTGCCAGCAGTTCGTCCCCCTCGGGGTATGGCTACACCTTC.